This T cell receptor beta chain originates from a study of shared clonotypes between healthy human individuals (dated by TCRdb to between 2020 and 2021). About the investigation overall: The cohort included three men and a couple of women between 18 and 49 years of age. Per donor, three plates each were used for CD4 naive and CD4 memory, two for CD8 naive, and one for CD8 memory. To estimate repertoire size and how much clonotype sharing occurs between individuals, the study deeply sequenced the blood TCR repertoires of five healthy adults. Libraries were prepared and TCR repertoires were sequenced by different laboratories using diverse techniques, in order to increase sequencing depth and limit assay-specific biases. Leukapheresis yielded between about 0.94 and 9.5 billion PBMCs per donor.

CD8 naive samples were CD45RO-negative cells positively selected for CCR7, giving a CD45RA+CCR7+ population that excluded TemRA cells. The donors were healthy, HIV-negative adults with no recently reported acute infections or vaccinations. Only Caucasian adults living in Nashville, Tennessee, USA were represented among the donors. Blood was obtained by leukapheresis, after which PBMCs were separated by Ficoll-Histopaque density gradient centrifugation and cryopreserved in liquid nitrogen vapor phase. Analytical flow cytometry was used to check the purity and quantity of each magnetically sorted T cell population. Each sorted fraction had its genomic DNA isolated and then quantified by UV absorbance on a Nanodrop 2000c. TCR CDR3 regions were amplified from genomic DNA by multiplex PCR using the deep immunoSEQ assay. Genomic DNA extracted from each cell subset was distributed evenly over all wells of several immunoSEQ 96-well plates, and each plate served as one replicate. For sorted subsets, about 220 ng of genomic DNA, equivalent to 30,000 or so T cell genomes, went into each replicate PCR. The purified libraries were quantified using a Qubit 3.0 fluorometer, sized with a Bioanalyzer 2100, and then quantified again using the KAPA Library Quantification kit. Each immunoSEQ 96-well plate was sequenced on its own single-read 150-cycle Illumina NextSeq 550 flow cell. As for the original processing: Because only junctional sequences without quality scores were contained in the immunoSEQ output, filtering matching that applied to full-length reads could not be performed. To assign V/J genes and CDR3, sequences were annotated using PyIR, a Python wrapper for IgBLAST v1.9, with IMGT germline references. Reads with weak V/J assignments (E-value above 1e-6), missing CDR3, stop codons, out-of-frame junctions, or ambiguous translated residues were removed. V3J clonotypes were defined by identical inferred V gene, J gene, and CDR3 amino acid sequence. To compute the percentage overlap between repertoires, the number of shared unique clonotypes was divided by the size of the smaller repertoire. Three approaches were used to assess repertoire richness: RTK rarefaction, the Chao1 estimator, and Recon v2.1 estimates of unobserved clonotypes. OLGA was used to compute generation probabilities for all TCRbeta clonotypes that the gDNA method yielded from a handful of donors. Here the immuneACCESS table is served through TCRdb, limited to in-frame sequences with V and J called. Missing clones are a known gap in these copies; in checked studies unresolved V genes cover under half, and the rest lacks a known reason. Clone size and V and J calls were adopted from that table, with D and trimming inferred from the DNA. This sample comprises approximately 840,000 clones, just over 95% of them detected only once. Roughly 0.23% of the sample lies in the top ten.

What the research found in general, with its limitations: Sampling was restricted to blood, and TCR repertoires in tissue are likely to differ from TCR repertoires in blood. Across several donors, 5% to 6% of naive CD4, over 3% of naive CD8, under 2.5% of memory CD4, and 0.3% to 0.45% of memory CD8 clonotypes were shared. Rarefaction of sorted-subset datasets indicated incomplete sequencing despite the large sequencing depth. Larger estimated clonotype richness was generally found for naive subsets than for memory subsets. Because the study included a small number of donors, the genetic and exposure-history diversity represented was limited. Pairwise subsampling led to the expectation that sequencing depth would affect the degree of clonotype sharing among donors. Higher generation probabilities were observed for clonotypes shared by all four sorted-subset donors than for non-shared clonotypes.

With regard to this clone: The specificity of this receptor is unknown. Base qualities were left out, and no much larger clone turns up one base away.

Source material: naive CD8+ T cells sorted from blood. The cell subset or site label of this sample denotes: CD45RA+CCR7+. This receptor was taken from a man aged 25 to 40 in good health.

The CDR3 sequence is CASSERGALAGDGTQYF. Here is the DNA: TGTGCCAGCAGTGAACGAGGGGCACTAGCGGGAGATGGTACGCAGTATTTT. The V and J genes are TRBV2 and TRBJ2-3; 11 bases in between match TRBD2. The CDR3, cysteine through phenylalanine, is 17 amino acids long. CDR3 DNA is the only sequence kept; it has 51 bases, read in frame from the first base. Looking up the germline V gene yields CDR1 SNHLY and CDR2 FYNNEI. At the junction V is shortened by 2 bases and J by 8 bases; bases outside the gene matches: 12.